The 18 T cell receptor beta chains below all came from one sample that was sequenced in a study of CD8+ T cells in alopecia areata. Sequencing used cDNA as its template, made by extracting RNA and reverse transcribing it. TCRdb's copy holds only in-frame clones and misses some; the assay was immunoSEQ multiplex PCR. This sample carries hundreds of thousands of clones, approximately 61% of them seen once, and the ten largest clones take 0.95% to 1.5%. The sample in question was CD4+ T cells sorted from blood, obtained at week 0. The receptors derive from a human donor with alopecia areata.

This clone has a handful of counts. The CDR3 sequence: CASSPRTGGPETQYF. CDR3 sequence (DNA): TGTGCCAGCAGCCCGCGGACAGGGGGCCCAGAGACCCAGTACTTC. The gene calls are TRBV9 and TRBJ2-5; 11 bases are shared with TRBD1. This CDR3 is built from 15 residues. The trim removed 4 bases at V and 4 bases at J, leaving 6 bases unmatched. In germline, CDR1 is SGDLS, CDR2 YYNGEE.

V gene TRBV6-5 combines with J gene TRBJ2-3; D remains ambiguous. CDR3 length equals 13 residues. The germline CDR1 and CDR2 sequences are MNHEY and SVGAGI. V lost 7 bases and J lost 3, with 11 bases in between. CDR3 DNA: TGTGCCAGCAACCCGGGTGGAACAGATACGCAGTATTTT. Protein sequence: CASNPGGTDTQYF.

This sequence joins TRBV25-1 and TRBJ1-4, with TRBD1 matching 9 bases. The CDR3 totals 14 residues. V shed 3 bases and J 7 bases; nucleotides not matched to a gene: 3. From germline, CDR1 is MGHDK and CDR2 SYGVNS. The CDR3 sequence: CASSEGQGFEKLFF. For the CDR3, the DNA is TGTGCCAGCAGTGAGGGACAGGGCTTTGAAAAACTGTTTTTT. The whole variable domain, filled in from reference TRBV25-1 and TRBJ1-4, reads EADIYQTPRYLVIGTGKKITLECSQTMGHDKMYWYQQDPGMELHLIHYSYGVNSTEKGDLSSESTVSRIRTEHFPLTLESARPSHTSQYLCASSEGQGFEKLFFGSGTQLSVL.

The V and J genes are TRBV9 and TRBJ1-1; the match to TRBD1 covers 9 bases. Germline V gives CDR1 SGDLS, CDR2 YYNGEE. With 4 bases clipped from V and 6 bases from J, the junction kept 7 bases outside the gene matches. The CDR3 is 14 amino acids. The CDR3 nucleotides read TGTGCCAGCAGCAACGAACAGGGGGCCGCTGAAGCTTTCTTT. It codes for CASSNEQGAAEAFF.

The chain has TRBV10-3 and TRBJ2-1, with TRBD1 identical over 8 bases. CDR3 length: 14 amino acids. Germline trimming cut 9 bases from V and 7 bases from J; bases unmatched to any gene: 11. Per the germline V gene, CDR1 is ENHRY and CDR2 is SYGVKD. CDR3 protein: CAIGRRQGINEQFF. CDR3 in DNA: TGTGCCATAGGCCGCAGACAGGGGATTAATGAGCAGTTCTTC.

This clone was detected a few times. The chain couples TRBV25-1 to TRBJ2-3; the D gene is possibly TRBD2 (6 bases). The CDR3 sequence is 13 residues long. Germline V CDR1 and CDR2: MGHDK, SYGVNS. Between the trimmed V and J ends, which lost 7 bases and 6 bases, there was a span of 14 bases. This chain's CDR3 is CASTGVSTDTQYF. The CDR3 region has the DNA TGTGCCAGCACGGGGGTTTCGACGGATACGCAGTATTTT.

This chain connects TRBV29-1 to TRBJ1-5, with a tentative D call TRBD1 (5 bases). The CDR3 length is 15 residues. V was trimmed by 6 bases and J by 0 bases, leaving 15 bases between them. Germline-derived CDR1 and CDR2 are SQVTM and ANQGSEA. CDR3 loop: CSVMTDGGSNQPQHF. The CDR3 nucleotides read TGCAGCGTGATGACAGACGGGGGTAGCAATCAGCCCCAGCATTTT.

This clone was seen only a few times. This chain uses TRBV7-9 with TRBJ2-7; D not resolved. Deletions cut 5 bases from V and 0 bases from J, with 20 bases between. This CDR3 is 17 amino acids long. In germline, CDR1 is SEHNR, CDR2 FQNEAQ (reference sequence). CDR3 amino acids: CASSTPTGRASSYEQYF. The CDR3 DNA sequence: TGTGCCAGCAGCACTCCGACCGGTCGGGCGAGCTCCTACGAGCAGTACTTC.

The chain carries TRBV5-6 and TRBJ1-2, with D possibly being TRBD1 (5 bases). The V gene's germline CDR1 is SGHDT and CDR2 YYEEEE. V shed 1 base and J shed 6 bases, with 16 bases lying between them. The CDR3 length is 15 residues. The CDR3 loop is CASSLTRWGGDGYTF. DNA of the CDR3: TGTGCCAGCAGCTTGACTCGTTGGGGCGGAGATGGCTACACCTTC.

The rearrangement links TRBV4-2 to TRBJ2-1; TRBD2 is a possible D gene (6 bases). Trimming pared 2 bases from V and 10 bases from J, leaving 9 bases between. The CDR3 covers 12 residues. Per germline, CDR1 LGHNA and CDR2 YNFKEQ. DNA of the CDR3: TGTGCCAGCAGCCAAACTAGCAACGAGCAGTTCTTC. Encoded protein: CASSQTSNEQFF.

A note on this clone: The sample has other DNA sequences that encode this CDR3 too. This chain joins TRBV9 and TRBJ1-1; the D is unclear. The CDR3 has 14 amino acids. Germline lookup yields CDR1 SGDLS and CDR2 YYNGEE. The ends were cut back, 0 bases at V and 2 bases at J, with 8 bases in the middle. The CDR3 coding sequence is TGTGCCAGCAGCGTAGCTACGTCCAACACTGAAGCTTTCTTT. It specifies CASSVATSNTEAFF.

The chain carries TRBV30 and TRBJ2-1, with 7 bases fitting TRBD1. CDR1 GTSNPN and CDR2 SVGIG come from the germline V gene (reference sequence). With V trimmed by 6 bases and J by 8 bases, 4 bases remained unmatched. There are 11 residues in the CDR3. The CDR3 is CACSGGYEQFF. For the CDR3, the DNA is TGTGCCTGCTCAGGGGGATATGAGCAGTTCTTC.

The V and J genes are TRBV29-1 and TRBJ2-5; D perhaps matches TRBD1 (5 bases). Between the trimmed V and J ends, which lost 7 bases and 5 bases, there was a span of 20 bases. Germline V gives CDR1 SQVTM, CDR2 ANQGSEA. The CDR3 contains 14 residues. The CDR3 coding sequence is TGCAGCGCCCGACGCGGACAAGGCAGCGAGACCCAGTACTTC. Its translation is CSARRGQGSETQYF.

This clone showed up just once. The chain is built from TRBV25-1 and TRBJ2-7, with TRBD2 matching 12 bases. This CDR3 has 17 amino acids. V lost 0 bases and J lost 6; bases outside the gene matches: 9. Germline assignment: CDR1 MGHDK and CDR2 SYGVNS. In nucleotides, the CDR3 is TGTGCCAGCAGTGAATACGAGGGACTAGCGGGTCCTCTCGAGCAGTACTTC. Amino acid sequence: CASSEYEGLAGPLEQYF.

V is TRBV7-2 and J is TRBJ2-1, with 7 positions matching TRBD2. This CDR3 contains 14 residues. CDR1 and CDR2 from the germline V gene are SGHTA and FQGNSA. The V and J ends lost 6 bases and 0 bases, in that order; junction bases with no gene match: 2. The CDR3 loop reads CASRWGGSYNEQFF. The CDR3 DNA sequence: TGTGCCAGCAGGTGGGGGGGCTCCTACAATGAGCAGTTCTTC.

The chain links TRBV6-5 to TRBJ2-5, with unresolved D. V was trimmed by 2 bases and J by 4 bases, leaving 8 bases between them. In germline, CDR1 is MNHEY, CDR2 SVGAGI. The CDR3 runs 13 residues. The CDR3 DNA reads as TGTGCCAGCAGTTACAGACCAAGAGAGACCCAGTACTTC. This translates into CASSYRPRETQYF.

This sequence joins TRBV27 and TRBJ2-3; no reliable D call. The V end lost 2 bases, the J end lost 6 bases, and 9 bases lay between the germline ends. The CDR3 extends over 13 amino acids. Per the germline V gene, CDR1 is MNHEY and CDR2 is SMNVEV (reference sequence). Here the CDR3 DNA reads TGTGCCAGCAGTTTAGGGCAGCTCGATACGCAGTATTTT. Protein: CASSLGQLDTQYF.

The gene calls are TRBV7-2 and TRBJ1-1; no definite D call. Looked up from germline, CDR1 is SGHTA and CDR2 is FQGNSA. Trimming took 3 bases from V and 6 from J, leaving 11 bases between them. This CDR3 comprises 13 residues. In DNA form, the CDR3 reads TGTGCCAGCAGCTTGGGAGGGAGGTCTGAAGCTTTCTTT. Translating gives CASSLGGRSEAFF.